This T cell receptor beta chain was recovered during a study of blood T cell repertoires in COVID-19. Germline V gives CDR1 SGHAT, CDR2 FQNNGV. The length of the CDR3 is 14 residues. Trimming removed 0 bases at V and 9 bases at J, with 14 bases between. Membership in each cohort depended on participant-reported clinical history. Clones were sequenced by immunoSEQ multiplex PCR, and TCRdb holds only the in-frame ones, with some missing. The sample lists roughly 330,000 clones; 80% to 90% were seen once. This sequence was found in a woman younger than 45 who had recovered from COVID-19. Sequences were obtained from PBMCs or T cells enriched from blood (not recorded which). This chain connects TRBV11-2 to TRBJ2-5; D may be TRBD2 (5 bases). CDR3: CASSLDLEARSQYF. For the CDR3, the DNA is TGTGCCAGCAGCTTAGATCTGGAGGCGCGGTCCCAGTACTTC.